Below, one T cell receptor beta chain is given with its context. No antigen is known for it. The sample originates from a study of beta chain features in type 1 diabetes. Study-level points and caveats: Patients with Type 1 diabetes showed moderately but significantly shorter TCRB CDR3s in all four CD4+ subsets. In the patient group, naive, central memory and Treg TCRB repertoires seemed more alike than in the healthy donor group. Patients with type 1 diabetes showed fewer VDJ junction insertions and more deletions.

Of the isolated RNA, all was reverse transcribed, and so the sequenced material was expressed TCRB transcripts. Sequencing of naive, central memory and regulatory T cell samples gave an average of roughly 3.5 million reads. Profiled with immunoSEQ multiplex PCR; TCRdb holds only in-frame clones, not every one. The sample holds some 350,000 clones, about 14% seen once. CDR1 is SGHAT and CDR2 is FQNNGV in the germline V gene. With V trimmed by 4 bases and J by 4 bases, 15 bases remained unmatched. The CDR3 has 17 residues. The specimen was naive CD4+ T cells from blood. The J gene is TRBJ2-7, the V gene TRBV11-2; 8 bases fit TRBD2. The sequence derives from a woman aged 18-30 years with type 1 diabetes. CDR3 sequence (DNA): TGTGCCAGCAGCTCCAAATCGACTAGCGACGGTATATACGAGCAGTACTTC. Translating gives CASSSKSTSDGIYEQYF.